The 10 T cell receptor beta chains below come from one sample, sequenced in a study of blood T cell repertoires in COVID-19. This table comes from immunoSEQ multiplex PCR, and its TCRdb copy is limited to in-frame clones, with some not included. The repertoire includes 300,000 to 400,000 clones, more than 85% of them detected once, and 3% to 5% sits in the top ten. Material for sequencing was PBMCs or T cells enriched from blood (not recorded which). The receptor set was obtained from a woman in her thirties who had been exposed to COVID-19.

The chain joins TRBV10-3 to TRBJ1-6; TRBD1 matches at 11 bases. CDR3 length equals 15 residues. Germline CDR1 ENHRY, CDR2 SYGVKD. Trimming cost V 6 bases and J 8 bases; bases outside gene matches: 6. Here the CDR3 reads CAISWDRGFDSPLHF. DNA for the CDR3: TGTGCCATCAGCTGGGACAGGGGGTTTGATTCACCCCTCCACTTT.

The genes are TRBV7-9 and TRBJ2-3, with 8 nucleotides matching TRBD1. Germline trimming cut 1 base from V and 1 base from J; bases unmatched to any gene: 4. The CDR3 is 16 residues long. Germline V gene sequence: CDR1 SEHNR, CDR2 FQNEAQ (reference sequence). The CDR3 sequence is CASSLGTGWRTDTQYF. In DNA, the CDR3 is TGTGCCAGCAGCTTAGGGACAGGGTGGCGCACAGATACGCAGTATTTT.

The rearrangement joins TRBV11-2 to TRBJ2-5; D possibly corresponds to TRBD1 (6 bases). The germline CDR1 and CDR2 sequences are SGHAT and FQNNGV. Trimming took 6 bases from V and 0 from J, leaving 11 bases between them. The CDR3 length is 14 residues. The CDR3 DNA reads TGTGCCAGCAGTACCGACAGGTACCAAGAGACCCAGTACTTC. Translating it yields CASSTDRYQETQYF.

This chain joins TRBV6-2 or TRBV6-3 and TRBJ1-2; D uncertain. V shed 6 bases and J shed 5 bases, with 16 bases lying between them. The CDR3 totals 14 residues. Germline-derived CDR1 and CDR2 are MNHEY and SVGEGT. The CDR3 DNA reads TGTGCCAGCAGCCATACGGGGAACACTTATGGCTACACCTTC. This translates into CASSHTGNTYGYTF.

The chain links TRBV28 to TRBJ1-2; TRBD1 matches at 8 bases. V lost 6 bases to trimming and J lost 4 bases; unmatched junction nucleotides: 4. The CDR3 is made up of 13 amino acids. Germline V CDR1 and CDR2: MDHEN, SYDVKM. CDR3 region: CASSPGQGYGYTF. CDR3 in DNA: TGTGCCAGCAGCCCCGGACAGGGCTATGGCTACACCTTC.

V gene TRBV5-6 combines with J gene TRBJ1-6; 11 positions agree with TRBD1. The CDR3 is 16 residues long. Germline loops: CDR1 SGHDT, CDR2 YYEEEE. V lost 4 bases and J lost 10; bases outside the gene matches: 10. The CDR3 DNA reads TGTGCCAGCAGCCTAGGACAGGGGGCATGGGAATCACCCCTCCACTTT. Residues: CASSLGQGAWESPLHF.

The chain is built from TRBV5-1 and TRBJ1-1, with 10 positions matching TRBD1. Germline assignment: CDR1 SGHRS and CDR2 YFSETQ. This CDR3 is 12 amino acids long. Trimming cost V 4 bases and J 7 bases; bases outside gene matches: 1. CDR3 sequence: CASSRDRGEAFF. The CDR3 DNA follows: TGCGCCAGCAGCCGGGACAGGGGTGAAGCTTTCTTT.

This chain uses TRBV18 with TRBJ2-1; the match to TRBD2 covers 13 bases. Unmatched junction bases numbered 3, after V lost 2 bases and J lost 5 bases. The CDR3 runs to 16 residues. Germline-derived CDR1 and CDR2 are KGHSH and LQKENI. CDR3 amino acids: CASSPILAGGHNEQFF. The CDR3 region has the DNA TGTGCCAGCTCACCAATACTAGCGGGGGGGCACAATGAGCAGTTCTTC.

The genes are TRBV19 and TRBJ2-5; 8 positions agree with TRBD1. There are 15 residues in the CDR3. With 0 bases clipped from V and 5 bases from J, the junction kept 5 bases outside the gene matches. Germline V gives CDR1 LNHDA, CDR2 SQIVND (reference sequence). The CDR3 DNA reads TGTGCCAGTAGTATAGAAGACAGGGGATTCGAGACCCAGTACTTC. It encodes CASSIEDRGFETQYF. The whole variable domain, remainder taken from reference TRBV19 and TRBJ2-5, is DGGITQSPKYLFRKEGQNVTLSCEQNLNHDAMYWYRQDPGQGLRLIYYSQIVNDFQKGDIAEGYSVSREKKESFPLTVTSAQKNPTAFYLCASSIEDRGFETQYFGPGTRLLVL.

This sequence joins TRBV5-4 and TRBJ2-7; 9 bases align to TRBD1. The CDR3 is 17 amino acids. J gave up 5 bases and V 3 bases, and 15 bases lay outside the gene matches. CDR1 and CDR2 (germline): SGHNT, YYREEE (reference sequence). CDR3 DNA: TGTGCCAGCAGCTCTCGGGACAGGGCCCAGGGTGAGGACGAGCAGTACTTC. Amino acids: CASSSRDRAQGEDEQYF.